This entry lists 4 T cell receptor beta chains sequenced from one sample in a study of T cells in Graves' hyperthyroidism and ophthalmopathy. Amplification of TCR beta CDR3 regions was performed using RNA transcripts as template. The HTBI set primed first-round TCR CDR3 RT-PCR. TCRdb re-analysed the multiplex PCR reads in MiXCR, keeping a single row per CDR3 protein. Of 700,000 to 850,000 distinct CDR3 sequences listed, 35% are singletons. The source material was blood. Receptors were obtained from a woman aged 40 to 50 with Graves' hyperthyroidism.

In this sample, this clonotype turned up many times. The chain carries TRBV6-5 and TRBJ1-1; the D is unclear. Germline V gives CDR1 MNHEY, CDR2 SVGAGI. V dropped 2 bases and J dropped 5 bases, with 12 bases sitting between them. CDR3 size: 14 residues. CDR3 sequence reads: CASSYVTGGTEAFF. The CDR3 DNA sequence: TGTGCCAGCAGTTACGTAACGGGAGGGACTGAAGCTTTCTTT.

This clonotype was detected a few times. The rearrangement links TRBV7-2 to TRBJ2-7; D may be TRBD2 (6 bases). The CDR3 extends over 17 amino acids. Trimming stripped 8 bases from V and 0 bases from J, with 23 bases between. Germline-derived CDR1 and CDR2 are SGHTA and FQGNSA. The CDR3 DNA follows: TGTGCCAGCGGGACTTCAACTTCCGGGACCAGCTCCTACGAGCAGTACTTC. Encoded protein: CASGTSTSGTSSYEQYF.

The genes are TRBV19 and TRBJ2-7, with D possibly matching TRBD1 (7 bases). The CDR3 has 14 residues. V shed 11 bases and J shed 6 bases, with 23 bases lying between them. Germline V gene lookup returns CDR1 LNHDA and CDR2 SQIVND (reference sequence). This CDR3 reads CASAHGGGGSEQYF. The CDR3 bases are TGTGCCTCGGCCCACGGAGGAGGGGGCTCCGAGCAGTACTTC.

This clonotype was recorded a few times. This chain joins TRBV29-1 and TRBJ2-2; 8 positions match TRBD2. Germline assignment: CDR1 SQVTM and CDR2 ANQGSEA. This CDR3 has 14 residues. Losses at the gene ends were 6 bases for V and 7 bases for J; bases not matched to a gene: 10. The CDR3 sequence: CSVAGREGIGELFF. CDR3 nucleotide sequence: TGCAGCGTAGCCGGGAGGGAAGGGATCGGGGAGCTGTTTTTT.